These T cell receptor beta chains were read from a single sample in a study of T cell changes during pregnancy in multiple sclerosis. Produced via immunoSEQ multiplex PCR; TCRdb's table is partial and in-frame only. This repertoire shows roughly 40,000 clones, roughly 92% found once; its top ten account for more than 0.55%. Source: CD4+ T cells from peripheral blood mononuclear cells, taken in the first trimester of pregnancy. These receptors all come from a female donor with multiple sclerosis, enrolled in a pregnancy study. Each CDR3 is given with its conserved first and last residue. Fields, in order: D gene, V gene, clone size, J gene, CDR3 protein, CDR3 DNA. A D gene is named only where the DNA matches it firmly. Only part of the rows carry a size: once, few, many, or a class if the clone is expanded.

d_gene: -
v_gene: TRBV6-1
abundance: -
j_gene: TRBJ1-1
CDR3aa: CAGRAGGGKNTEAFF
CDR3nt: TGTGCCGGTAGAGCGGGGGGTGGGAAAAACACTGAAGCTTTCTTT

d_gene: -
v_gene: TRBV5-8
abundance: -
j_gene: TRBJ2-3
CDR3aa: CASSLGPGSTDTQYF
CDR3nt: TGTGCCAGCAGCTTGGGGCCGGGATCCACAGATACGCAGTATTTT

d_gene: -
v_gene: TRBV7-3
abundance: -
j_gene: TRBJ2-1
CDR3aa: CASSVNPGREKFF
CDR3nt: TGTGCCAGCAGCGTGAACCCGGGACGGGAGAAGTTCTTC

d_gene: TRBD2
v_gene: TRBV27
abundance: -
j_gene: TRBJ2-5
CDR3aa: CASSLDAGGETQYF
CDR3nt: TGTGCCAGCAGTTTAGATGCGGGAGGAGAGACCCAGTACTTC

d_gene: TRBD2
v_gene: TRBV4-2
abundance: -
j_gene: TRBJ2-1
CDR3aa: CASSQGRGLAGDAHANNEQFF
CDR3nt: TGTGCCAGCAGCCAAGGCCGTGGACTAGCGGGTGATGCCCACGCCAACAATGAGCAGTTCTTC

d_gene: -
v_gene: TRBV6-5
abundance: -
j_gene: TRBJ2-1
CDR3aa: CASSSRARGNNEQFF
CDR3nt: TGTGCCAGCAGTTCTCGGGCCCGCGGGAACAATGAGCAGTTCTTC

d_gene: TRBD2
v_gene: TRBV5-6
abundance: -
j_gene: TRBJ2-1
CDR3aa: CASSRLAGFNNEQFF
CDR3nt: TGTGCCAGCAGCCGACTAGCGGGTTTTAACAATGAGCAGTTCTTC

d_gene: -
v_gene: TRBV7-2
abundance: -
j_gene: TRBJ1-2
CDR3aa: CASTMGHPAIYGYTF
CDR3nt: TGTGCCAGCACCATGGGGCACCCTGCCATCTATGGCTACACCTTC

d_gene: TRBD1
v_gene: TRBV30
abundance: -
j_gene: TRBJ1-5
CDR3aa: CAWSAGDRSDQPQHF
CDR3nt: TGTGCCTGGAGTGCTGGGGACAGGAGCGATCAGCCCCAGCATTTT

d_gene: -
v_gene: TRBV5-6
abundance: -
j_gene: TRBJ2-5
CDR3aa: CASQGRYPQETQYF
CDR3nt: TGTGCCAGCCAGGGGCGATACCCCCAAGAGACCCAGTACTTC

d_gene: TRBD2
v_gene: TRBV6-5
abundance: -
j_gene: TRBJ2-3
CDR3aa: CASKAGERGDTQYF
CDR3nt: TGTGCCAGCAAAGCGGGAGAGCGGGGAGATACGCAGTATTTT

d_gene: TRBD2
v_gene: TRBV5-5
abundance: once
j_gene: TRBJ2-3
CDR3aa: CASSSGLAPWADTQYF
CDR3nt: TGTGCCAGCAGCTCGGGACTAGCTCCTTGGGCAGATACGCAGTATTTT

d_gene: TRBD2
v_gene: TRBV7-9
abundance: -
j_gene: TRBJ2-1
CDR3aa: CASSLGRGRGGNEQFF
CDR3nt: TGTGCCAGCAGCCTGGGTCGCGGGAGGGGTGGGAATGAGCAGTTCTTC

d_gene: -
v_gene: TRBV6-1
abundance: -
j_gene: TRBJ1-2
CDR3aa: CASSEFTYSNYGYTF
CDR3nt: TGTGCCAGCAGTGAGTTTACTTATTCTAACTATGGCTACACCTTC

d_gene: -
v_gene: TRBV7-2
abundance: once
j_gene: TRBJ1-2
CDR3aa: CASSFPWIRADGYTF
CDR3nt: TGTGCCAGCAGCTTCCCCTGGATCAGGGCTGATGGCTACACCTTC

d_gene: -
v_gene: TRBV27
abundance: -
j_gene: TRBJ2-1
CDR3aa: CASSSPLADAYNEQFF
CDR3nt: TGTGCCAGCAGTTCACCCTTAGCGGATGCCTACAATGAGCAGTTCTTC

d_gene: -
v_gene: TRBV4-3
abundance: -
j_gene: TRBJ1-1
CDR3aa: CASSQAEGGEAAFF
CDR3nt: TGCGCCAGCAGCCAAGCGGAGGGCGGGGAAGCTGCTTTCTTT

d_gene: TRBD2
v_gene: TRBV4-3
abundance: -
j_gene: TRBJ2-3
CDR3aa: CASSQAGTSGSTPTDTQYF
CDR3nt: TGCGCCAGCAGCCAAGCGGGGACTAGCGGATCTACCCCCACAGATACGCAGTATTTT

d_gene: -
v_gene: TRBV21-1
abundance: -
j_gene: TRBJ2-2
CDR3aa: CASSKVPLVPTGELFF
CDR3nt: TGTGCCAGCAGCAAAGTCCCCCTAGTCCCGACCGGGGAGCTGTTTTTT

d_gene: TRBD1
v_gene: TRBV6-4
abundance: -
j_gene: TRBJ2-7
CDR3aa: CASTDSGTEPIVAYEQYF
CDR3nt: TGTGCCAGCACCGACTCTGGGACAGAACCTATAGTAGCCTACGAGCAGTACTTC

d_gene: -
v_gene: TRBV19
abundance: -
j_gene: TRBJ1-1
CDR3aa: CASRRSGEAFF
CDR3nt: TGTGCCAGTAGGAGATCAGGTGAAGCTTTCTTT

d_gene: TRBD1
v_gene: TRBV11-1
abundance: -
j_gene: TRBJ1-2
CDR3aa: CASSSHRGQGNYGYTF
CDR3nt: TGTGCCAGCAGCTCCCACCGGGGACAGGGGAACTATGGCTACACCTTC

d_gene: -
v_gene: TRBV7-8
abundance: -
j_gene: TRBJ1-1
CDR3aa: CASSLGHSQNTEAFF
CDR3nt: TGTGCCAGCAGCTTAGGGCACAGTCAGAACACTGAAGCTTTCTTT

d_gene: TRBD1
v_gene: TRBV2
abundance: few
j_gene: TRBJ1-1
CDR3aa: CASSGDRDGTEAFF
CDR3nt: TGTGCCAGCAGTGGCGACAGGGACGGCACTGAAGCTTTCTTT

d_gene: TRBD1
v_gene: TRBV28
abundance: -
j_gene: TRBJ2-7
CDR3aa: CASSDRDSYEQYF
CDR3nt: TGTGCCAGCAGTGACAGGGACTCCTACGAGCAGTACTTC

d_gene: -
v_gene: TRBV7-8
abundance: -
j_gene: TRBJ1-5
CDR3aa: CASSIDSSPRVPQHF
CDR3nt: TGTGCCAGCAGCATAGACAGTTCCCCCCGCGTGCCCCAGCATTTT

d_gene: -
v_gene: TRBV5-1
abundance: -
j_gene: TRBJ2-3
CDR3aa: CASSSLELAADTQYF
CDR3nt: TGCGCCAGCAGCTCCCTTGAACTAGCCGCAGATACGCAGTATTTT

d_gene: TRBD1
v_gene: TRBV28
abundance: -
j_gene: TRBJ2-7
CDR3aa: CASRATGVRYEQYF
CDR3nt: TGTGCCAGCAGAGCGACAGGGGTTAGGTACGAGCAGTACTTC

d_gene: -
v_gene: TRBV28
abundance: -
j_gene: TRBJ2-3
CDR3aa: CASSLWSDTQYF
CDR3nt: TGTGCCAGCAGTTTATGGTCGGATACGCAGTATTTT

d_gene: TRBD1
v_gene: TRBV10-3
abundance: -
j_gene: TRBJ2-7
CDR3aa: CAISAAVRQGHEQYF
CDR3nt: TGTGCCATCAGCGCTGCGGTGAGACAGGGCCACGAGCAGTACTTC

d_gene: -
v_gene: TRBV15
abundance: -
j_gene: TRBJ2-3
CDR3aa: CATSRGPGSSTDTQYF
CDR3nt: TGTGCCACCAGCAGAGGACCCGGGAGTAGCACAGATACGCAGTATTTT

d_gene: -
v_gene: TRBV4-3
abundance: -
j_gene: TRBJ2-2
CDR3aa: CASQSGTNTGELFF
CDR3nt: TGCGCCAGTCAAAGCGGGACAAACACCGGGGAGCTGTTTTTT

d_gene: TRBD2
v_gene: TRBV27
abundance: -
j_gene: TRBJ2-3
CDR3aa: CASSFRRLAGTSTDTQYF
CDR3nt: TGTGCCAGCAGTTTCCGCCGACTAGCGGGAACTAGCACAGATACGCAGTATTTT

d_gene: -
v_gene: TRBV1
abundance: -
j_gene: TRBJ2-7
CDR3aa: CTSSQVDSAGEQYF
CDR3nt: TGCACCAGCAGCCAAGTAGATAGCGCGGGCGAGCAGTACTTC

d_gene: -
v_gene: TRBV19
abundance: once
j_gene: TRBJ2-2
CDR3aa: CASSIKVSVAKGELFF
CDR3nt: TGTGCCAGTAGTATCAAGGTTTCGGTAGCGAAAGGGGAGCTGTTTTTT

d_gene: -
v_gene: TRBV6-6
abundance: -
j_gene: TRBJ2-7
CDR3aa: CASTLRMAETIYEQYF
CDR3nt: TGTGCCAGCACCTTACGGATGGCGGAGACGATCTACGAGCAGTACTTC